The rows below give T cell receptor beta chains drawn from one sample of a study of Graves' ophthalmopathy and Graves' hyperthyroidism. TCRdb reprocessed the multiplex PCR reads with MiXCR, giving one entry per CDR3 protein. The sample yields roughly 1.1 million distinct CDR3 sequences, about two fifths seen once. Sequenced material: peripheral blood or thyroid tissue (not recorded which). These receptors originate from an adult man with Graves' hyperthyroidism. Both conserved end residues are part of each CDR3. Each record gives: clone size, D gene, J gene, V gene, CDR3 DNA, CDR3 protein. The D gene is left open where the match is weak. Size is omitted from some rows. Given values are once, few, many or a class for expanded clones.

once,-,TRBJ1-5,TRBV7-9,TGTGCCAGCAGCTTAGACTCGACTGTGGGCAATCAGCCCCAGCATTTT,CASSLDSTVGNQPQHF
many,-,TRBJ2-5,TRBV9,TGTGCCAGCAGCGTAGAGCCGGGACTCCAAGAGACCCAGTACTTC,CASSVEPGLQETQYF
many,-,TRBJ2-7,TRBV10-3,TGTGCCATCAGTGAGTCGGTCTGGGCCAGGGGTTACCCACCTGACGATCACGAGCAGTACTTC,CAISESVWARGYPPDDHEQYF
once,-,TRBJ2-5,TRBV2,TGTGCCAGCGATGACGGACAAATGGAGACCCAGTACTTC,CASDDGQMETQYF
-,TRBD2,TRBJ2-7,TRBV7-2,TGTGCCAGCAGCTTAAACCGGCCTCTAGCGGGGATCTACGAGCAGTACTTC,CASSLNRPLAGIYEQYF
few,TRBD1,TRBJ2-2,TRBV20-1,TGCAGTGCTAGAGTCGACAGGGGCCCTGGGACCGGGGAGCTGTTTTTT,CSARVDRGPGTGELFF
-,-,TRBJ1-5,TRBV20-1,TGCAGTGCTGAGGCTAGCGGGAGATGGTACCGGCATTTT,CSAEASGRWYRHF
-,TRBD1,TRBJ2-2,TRBV2,TGTGCCAGCAGATACCTCGGCAGGGGGACAGCGAACACCGGGGAGCTGTTTTTT,CASRYLGRGTANTGELFF
-,TRBD1,TRBJ2-5,TRBV29-1,TGCAGCGTCGAAACAGGGGTCGGCAATCAGCCCCAGTACTTC,CSVETGVGNQPQYF
many,-,TRBJ2-2,TRBV10-3,TGTGCCATCAGTGAACCGGAGAACACCGGGGAGCTGTTTTTT,CAISEPENTGELFF
-,-,TRBJ2-7,TRBV20-1,TGCAGTGCTAGAGGTCGTTGGGCAGGCACCTACGAGCAGTACTTC,CSARGRWAGTYEQYF
-,-,TRBJ2-2,TRBV2,TGTGCCAGCAGAATTAGAGAGACCGGGGAGCTGTTTTTT,CASRIRETGELFF
few,TRBD1,TRBJ2-5,TRBV5-1,TGCGCCAGCAACCCGACAGGGGAAGGACCGACCCAGTACTTC,CASNPTGEGPTQYF
many,TRBD1,TRBJ1-2,TRBV19,TGTGCCAGTAGTCCTACAGGGGGCGGTAACTATGGCTACACCTTC,CASSPTGGGNYGYTF
-,TRBD1,TRBJ1-2,TRBV7-9,TGTGCCAGCAGAGAGCTGGGACAGGTTAACTATGGCTACACCTTC,CASRELGQVNYGYTF
few,-,TRBJ2-2,TRBV12-3/TRBV12-4,TGTGCCAGCAGTTCTCAAGGGAAGGCCGGGGAGCTGTTTTTT,CASSSQGKAGELFF
-,-,TRBJ1-3,TRBV19,TGTGCCAGTACCCCACTGGGCGCCCTATCTGGAAACACCATATATTTT,CASTPLGALSGNTIYF
-,TRBD2,TRBJ2-5,TRBV24-1,TGTGCCACCAGTGATACCACTAGCGGGGGGTTCGCCCAGTACTTC,CATSDTTSGGFAQYF
few,TRBD1,TRBJ1-2,TRBV12-3/TRBV12-4,TGTGCCAGCAGTTTACGTACAGGGGGTTCCTTTCACGGCTACACCTTC,CASSLRTGGSFHGYTF
few,-,TRBJ2-7,TRBV6-1,TGTGCCAGCAGGGAGGGTTTAGACGAGCAGTACTTC,CASREGLDEQYF
many,TRBD1,TRBJ2-2,TRBV2,TGTGCCAGCAGCCTGGGACAGCGAACCGGGGAGCTGTTTTTT,CASSLGQRTGELFF
few,-,TRBJ1-1,TRBV29-1,TGCAGCGCCTTGGGGAGTGAAGCTTTCTTT,CSALGSEAFF
few,-,TRBJ2-7,TRBV7-2,TGTGCCAGCAGCCCACCCGGGACTTTCACCTACGAGCAGTACTTC,CASSPPGTFTYEQYF
once,TRBD1,TRBJ1-2,TRBV11-1,TGTGCCAGCAGCTACCCACAGGGGACCGGTGGCTACACCTTC,CASSYPQGTGGYTF
-,-,TRBJ2-5,TRBV15,TGTGCCACCAGCCCATCAGCGGCCCCCGTGGAGACCCAGTACTTC,CATSPSAAPVETQYF
-,TRBD2,TRBJ2-3,TRBV24-1,TGTGCCACCAGTGATGACCCACCCGGGACTAGCGGCACAGATACGCAGTATTTT,CATSDDPPGTSGTDTQYF
-,-,TRBJ1-6,TRBV20-1,TGCAGTGCTAGAGCCTCGGTGGGGAGGGCTACACCCCTCCACTTT,CSARASVGRATPLHF
-,TRBD2,TRBJ2-2,TRBV7-9,TGTGCCACCCATAGCGGGAGAGTCACCGGGGAGCTGTTTTTT,CATHSGRVTGELFF
-,TRBD1,TRBJ2-3,TRBV25-1,TGTGCCAGCAGTTTGGGACAGGGACACACAGATACGCAGTATTTT,CASSLGQGHTDTQYF
many,TRBD1,TRBJ1-2,TRBV7-6,TGTGCCAGCAGCATGAGGGGGCGCGACTACACCTTC,CASSMRGRDYTF
many,-,TRBJ1-5,TRBV19,TGTGCCAGCAGTACAGGGCGCGGCAATCAGCCCCAGCATTTT,CASSTGRGNQPQHF
-,-,TRBJ1-3,TRBV5-1,TGCGCCAGCAGCTTGGACGGATATACGGCTGGAAACACCATATATTTT,CASSLDGYTAGNTIYF
few,-,TRBJ1-4,TRBV7-9,TGTGCCAGCAGCCAGGACAGAGAGACAACTAATGAAAAACTGTTTTTT,CASSQDRETTNEKLFF
-,-,TRBJ1-5,TRBV20-1,TGCAGTACTAGTTTCGACAGTCCCTATCAGCCCCAGCATTTT,CSTSFDSPYQPQHF
-,TRBD1,TRBJ1-4,TRBV2,TGTGCCAGCAGCGAGACAGGGGGGGATGAAAAACTGTTTTTT,CASSETGGDEKLFF
-,-,TRBJ1-1,TRBV28,TGTGCCAGCAGGAGGATGGGGGGCACTGAAGCTTTCTTT,CASRRMGGTEAFF
many,-,TRBJ2-7,TRBV7-8,TGTGCCAGCAGCCGTATCGGCAGCTCCTACGAGCAGTACTTC,CASSRIGSSYEQYF
few,-,TRBJ2-5,TRBV20-1,TGCAGTGCCAGAGCGGGTCACTTAACCCAGTACTTC,CSARAGHLTQYF
many,TRBD1,TRBJ2-2,TRBV7-8,TGTGCCAGCAGCCAGACAGGGTCGGACACCGGGGAGCTGTTTTTT,CASSQTGSDTGELFF
-,-,TRBJ1-4,TRBV30,TGTGCCTGGAAGCCACTCTCTAATGAAAAACTGTTTTTT,CAWKPLSNEKLFF
many,-,TRBJ1-6,TRBV4-1,TGCGCCAGCAGCCTCGACAGGTTCTCACCCCTCCACTTT,CASSLDRFSPLHF
many,TRBD1,TRBJ1-6,TRBV6-6,TGTGCCAGCAGACAGGACAGGGGCTATAATTCACCCCTCCACTTT,CASRQDRGYNSPLHF